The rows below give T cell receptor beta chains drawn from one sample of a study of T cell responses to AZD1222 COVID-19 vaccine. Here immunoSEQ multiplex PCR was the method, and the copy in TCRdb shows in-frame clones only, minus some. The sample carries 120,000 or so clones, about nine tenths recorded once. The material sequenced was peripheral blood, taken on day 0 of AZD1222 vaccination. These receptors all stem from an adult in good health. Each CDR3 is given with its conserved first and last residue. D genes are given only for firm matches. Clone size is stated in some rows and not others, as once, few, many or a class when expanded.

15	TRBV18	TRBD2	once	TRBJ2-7	CASSPAGGGTYEQYF	TGTGCCAGCTCACCAGCGGGCGGGGGGACCTACGAGCAGTACTTC
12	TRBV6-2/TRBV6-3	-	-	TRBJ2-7	CASSYSRKEQYF	TGTGCCAGCAGTTACTCGAGAAAAGAGCAGTACTTC
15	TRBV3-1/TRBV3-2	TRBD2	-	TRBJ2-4	CASSQEAAGGNIQYF	TGTGCCAGCAGCCAAGAGGCGGCGGGGGGAAACATTCAGTACTTC
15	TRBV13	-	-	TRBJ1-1	CASSRLGGSNTEAFF	TGTGCCAGCAGCCGTCTCGGGGGATCGAACACTGAAGCTTTCTTT
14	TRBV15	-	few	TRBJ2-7	CATSRDRGPYEQYF	TGTGCCACCAGCAGAGACAGGGGACCCTACGAGCAGTACTTC
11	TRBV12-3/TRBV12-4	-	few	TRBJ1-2	CASSFLFGYTF	TGTGCCAGCAGTTTTCTGTTTGGCTACACCTTC
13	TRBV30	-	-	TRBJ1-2	CAYSGGVGYGYTF	TGTGCCTACTCCGGGGGCGTAGGCTATGGCTACACCTTC
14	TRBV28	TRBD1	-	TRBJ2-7	CASSQGQKPYEQYF	TGTGCCAGCAGTCAGGGACAGAAACCCTACGAGCAGTACTTC
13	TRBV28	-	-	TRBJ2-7	CASNSALNYEQYF	TGTGCCAGCAACTCAGCACTGAATTACGAGCAGTACTTC
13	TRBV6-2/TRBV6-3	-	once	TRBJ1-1	CASSYDSYTEAFF	TGTGCCAGCAGTTACGACAGCTACACTGAAGCTTTCTTT
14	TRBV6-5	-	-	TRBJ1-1	CASSYSGGVPEAFF	TGTGCCAGCAGTTACTCGGGGGGGGTCCCTGAAGCTTTCTTT
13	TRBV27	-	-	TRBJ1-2	CASSLREGYGYTF	TGTGCCAGCAGCCTCAGGGAGGGCTATGGCTACACCTTC
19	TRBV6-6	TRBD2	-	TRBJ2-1	CASSFTPRVAGGGDNEQFF	TGTGCCAGCAGCTTTACCCCGCGGGTAGCGGGAGGTGGGGACAATGAGCAGTTCTTC
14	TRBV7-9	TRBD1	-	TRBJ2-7	CASLRQGFSYEQYF	TGTGCCAGCCTTCGACAGGGCTTCTCCTACGAGCAGTACTTC
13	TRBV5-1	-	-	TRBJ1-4	CASSWGSREKLFF	TGCGCCAGCAGCTGGGGGTCCAGGGAAAAACTGTTTTTT
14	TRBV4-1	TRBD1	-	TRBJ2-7	CASSQEDRGGEQYF	TGCGCCAGCAGCCAAGAGGACAGGGGAGGCGAGCAGTACTTC
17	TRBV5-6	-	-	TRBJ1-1	CASSSTDGFAVNTEAFF	TGTGCCAGCAGCTCCACAGATGGGTTTGCGGTGAACACTGAAGCTTTCTTT
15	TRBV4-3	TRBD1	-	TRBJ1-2	CASSQEQGAVNGYTF	TGCGCCAGCAGCCAGGAACAGGGGGCGGTAAATGGCTACACCTTC
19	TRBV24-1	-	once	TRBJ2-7	CATSDGGLGGFLHPYEQYF	TGTGCCACCAGTGACGGGGGGCTCGGCGGCTTCTTACACCCCTACGAGCAGTACTTC
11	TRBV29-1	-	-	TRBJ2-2	CSVRLTGELFF	TGCAGCGTCCGACTCACCGGGGAGCTGTTTTTT
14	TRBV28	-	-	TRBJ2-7	CASSSSGTSYEQYF	TGTGCCAGCAGTTCCTCCGGGACCTCCTACGAGCAGTACTTC
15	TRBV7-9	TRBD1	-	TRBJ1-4	CASSSTGQGREKLFF	TGTGCCAGCAGCTCCACGGGACAGGGGAGGGAAAAACTGTTTTTT
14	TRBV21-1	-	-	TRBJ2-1	CASGRSTGVYEQFF	TGTGCCAGCGGACGTTCGACAGGGGTCTATGAGCAGTTCTTC
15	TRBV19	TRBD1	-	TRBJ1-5	CASSIGQGTYQPQHF	TGTGCCAGTAGTATCGGACAGGGGACATATCAGCCCCAGCATTTT
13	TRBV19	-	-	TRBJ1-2	CASAGTLNYGYTF	TGTGCCAGTGCCGGGACGCTTAACTATGGCTACACCTTC
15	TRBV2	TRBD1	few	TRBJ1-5	CASGQGAPGNQPQHF	TGTGCCTCCGGACAGGGGGCGCCCGGCAATCAGCCCCAGCATTTT
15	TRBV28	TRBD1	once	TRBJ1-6	CAAKGGGSYNSPLHF	TGTGCCGCCAAAGGGGGCGGCTCCTATAATTCACCCCTCCACTTT
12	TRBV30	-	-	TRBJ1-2	CAWSTQGGGYTF	TGTGCCTGGAGCACACAAGGGGGTGGCTACACCTTC
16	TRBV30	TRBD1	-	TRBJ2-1	CAWSGSLDRGLNEQFF	TGTGCCTGGAGTGGCTCCCTGGACAGGGGGCTCAATGAGCAGTTCTTC